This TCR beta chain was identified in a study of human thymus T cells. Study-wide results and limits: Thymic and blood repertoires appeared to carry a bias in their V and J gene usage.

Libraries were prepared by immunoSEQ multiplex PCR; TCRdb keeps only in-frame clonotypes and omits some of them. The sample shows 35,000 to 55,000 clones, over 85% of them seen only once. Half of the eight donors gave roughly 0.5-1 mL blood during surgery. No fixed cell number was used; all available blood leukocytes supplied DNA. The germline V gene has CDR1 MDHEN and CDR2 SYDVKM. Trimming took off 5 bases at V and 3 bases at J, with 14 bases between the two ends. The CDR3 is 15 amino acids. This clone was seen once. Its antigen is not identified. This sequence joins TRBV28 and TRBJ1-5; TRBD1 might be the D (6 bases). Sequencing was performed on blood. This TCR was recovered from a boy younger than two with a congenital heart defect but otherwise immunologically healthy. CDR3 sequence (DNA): TGTGCCAGCAGTGAATCAGGGGCGATCAATCAGCCCCAGCATTTT. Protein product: CASSESGAINQPQHF.